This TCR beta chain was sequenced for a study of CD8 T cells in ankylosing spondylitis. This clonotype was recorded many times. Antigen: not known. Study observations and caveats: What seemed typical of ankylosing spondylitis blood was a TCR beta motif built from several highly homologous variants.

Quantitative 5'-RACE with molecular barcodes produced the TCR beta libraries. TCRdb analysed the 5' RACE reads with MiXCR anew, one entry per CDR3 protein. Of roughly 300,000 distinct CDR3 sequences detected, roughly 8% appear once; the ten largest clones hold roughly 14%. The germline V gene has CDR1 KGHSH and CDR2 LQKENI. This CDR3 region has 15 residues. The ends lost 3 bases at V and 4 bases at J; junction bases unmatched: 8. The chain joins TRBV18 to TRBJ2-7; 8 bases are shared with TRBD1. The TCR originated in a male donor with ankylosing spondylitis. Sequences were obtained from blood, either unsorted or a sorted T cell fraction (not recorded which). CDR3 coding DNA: TGTGCCAGCTCACCGACAGGGGATATTCTATACGAGCAGTACTTC. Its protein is CASSPTGDILYEQYF. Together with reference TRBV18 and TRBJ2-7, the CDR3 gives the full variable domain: NAGVMQNPRHLVRRRGQEARLRCSPMKGHSHVYWYRQLPEEGLKFMVYLQKENIIDESGMPKERFSAEFPKEGPSILRIQQVVRGDSAAYFCASSPTGDILYEQYFGPGTRLTVT.